This TCR beta chain was recorded in a study of blood T cell repertoires in COVID-19. On the study more broadly: Acute and convalescent COVID-19 samples came from the United States, Italy and Spain.

Here immunoSEQ multiplex PCR was the method, and the copy in TCRdb shows in-frame clones only, minus some. The data hold approximately 280,000 clones, with roughly 89% observed a single time. The V gene lost 3 bases and the J gene lost 9 bases, with 10 bases spanning the gap. Germline CDR1 SGHNT, CDR2 YYREEE (reference sequence). CDR3 size: 12 residues. Source material: peripheral blood. The sequence derives from a man aged 35 to 55 with acute or convalescent COVID-19. The rearrangement uses TRBV5-4 and TRBJ2-1, with a possible D match to TRBD2 (6 bases). CDR3 coding DNA: TGTGCCAGCAGCTCTGGGACTCGTGAGCAGTTCTTC. As protein: CASSSGTREQFF.